This TCR beta chain derives from a study of CD8+CD57+ T cells in acquired aplastic anemia. Researchers used genomic DNA as the template to profile TCR beta VDJ and CDR3. Each CDR3 protein is one row after TCRdb ran MiXCR on the reads. Among some 200,000 distinct CDR3 sequences, just under 50% were seen once, and the ten largest hold 8.5% to 10%. As regards this clonotype: As yet, its antigen is unknown.

The CDR3 is made up of 15 amino acids. Germline lookup yields CDR1 SNHLY and CDR2 FYNNEI. J gave up 8 bases and V 3 bases, and 7 bases lay outside the gene matches. Study conclusions and caveats: Patients versus controls showed no significant CD8+ Simpson's diversity difference.

By flow cytometry, patients selected for sequencing had shown an expansion of CD8+CD57+ cells. Each of the patients presented with severe acquired aplastic anemia. The genes are TRBV2 and TRBJ2-2; 9 nucleotides match TRBD1. The clonotype originates from a human donor with aplastic anemia. Sample: sorted CD4+, CD8+, or CD8+CD57+ T cells (not recorded which) from PBMCs. CDR3 sequence reads: CASSEGQGVIGELFF. The CDR3 coding sequence is TGTGCCAGCAGTGAGGGACAGGGCGTTATTGGGGAGCTGTTTTTT.